Following are 24 T cell receptor beta chains from one sample sequenced in a study of CD8 T cells in Susac syndrome. Reverse transcription used roughly 0.5 to 1 ug RNA and random hexamers. MiXCR was run by TCRdb on the immunoSEQ multiplex PCR reads, yielding one entry per CDR3 protein. The profile covers around 160,000 distinct CDR3 sequences, with over 85% appearing a single time and about 0.14% taken by the ten largest. Sequenced material: CD4+ T cells from PBMCs. These receptor sequences come from a human donor in good health.

The V call is TRBV7-9, the J call TRBJ1-6; 7 nucleotides line up with TRBD1. V was clipped by 5 bases and J by 0 bases; unmatched bases: 10. The CDR3 runs 18 residues. CDR1 is SEHNR and CDR2 is FQNEAQ in the germline V gene (reference sequence). The CDR3: CASSGLEGQSSYNSPLHF. The CDR3 nucleotides are TGTGCCAGCAGCGGGCTAGAGGGACAGAGCTCCTATAATTCACCCCTCCACTTT.

The chain's CDR3 is CASSLQGGSYNEQFF. In DNA, the CDR3 is TGTGCCAGCAGCCTACAGGGAGGTAGCTACAATGAGCAGTTCTTC. The V gene is TRBV7-2, the J gene TRBJ2-1; D may be TRBD1 or TRBD2 (6 bases each). Germline lookup yields CDR1 SGHTA and CDR2 FQGNSA. The V gene lost 5 bases and the J gene lost 3 bases, with 14 bases spanning the gap. CDR3 length: 15 residues.

The chain joins TRBV23-1 to TRBJ2-3, with D unclear. TRBV23-1 is labeled an ORF, and its function is uncertain. V lost 8 bases to trimming and J lost 6 bases, with 6 bases between them. The CDR3 spans 10 residues. The CDR3 reads CASFGDTQYF. The CDR3, as DNA: TGCGCCAGCTTTGGGGATACGCAGTATTTT.

The chain links TRBV11-2 to TRBJ1-3; D is possibly TRBD1 (6 bases). This CDR3 region has 16 residues. V dropped 4 bases and J dropped 1 base, with 14 bases sitting between them. CDR1 is SGHAT, CDR2 FQNNGV, per germline. The CDR3 bases are TGTGCCAGCAGCTCCTACGCCACAGGGTCTGGAAACACCATATATTTT. Amino acids: CASSSYATGSGNTIYF.

The V and J genes are TRBV6-2 or TRBV6-3 and TRBJ2-3; 8 positions agree with TRBD2. Germline V gives CDR1 MNHEY, CDR2 SVGEGT. The CDR3 has 14 residues. Unmatched junction bases numbered 9, after V lost 11 bases and J lost 2 bases. For the CDR3, the DNA is TGTGCCTCGAGTACAGCGGGGGTCACAGATACGCAGTATTTT. As protein: CASSTAGVTDTQYF.

A single count supports this clonotype. The V call is TRBV4-2, the J call TRBJ1-6, with a tentative D call TRBD1 (5 bases). Trimming left V 0 bases short and J 7 bases short, with 7 bases between. The CDR3 consists of 14 residues. Germline V lookup: CDR1 LGHNA, CDR2 YNFKEQ. DNA for the CDR3: TGTGCCAGCAGCCAAGACAGGGTGAATTCACCCCTCCACTTT. Translating gives CASSQDRVNSPLHF.

The rearrangement uses TRBV5-6 and TRBJ2-5; D possibly uses TRBD1 or TRBD2 (6 bases each). Trimming cost V 0 bases and J 3 bases, with 12 bases left between them. The germline V gene encodes CDR1 SGHDT and CDR2 YYEEEE. The CDR3 spans 15 residues. The CDR3 nucleotides read TGTGCCAGCAGCTTGGGCGGGACACCCGAAGAGACCCAGTACTTC. It specifies CASSLGGTPEETQYF.

This clonotype was picked up one time. The V and J genes are TRBV4-1 and TRBJ2-7; no clear D gene. V lost 0 bases to trimming and J lost 4 bases, with 13 bases between them. Germline V CDR1 and CDR2: MGHRA, YSYEKL. The CDR3 is 15 amino acids. The chain's CDR3 is CASSQEFRVSYEQYF. The CDR3 region has the DNA TGCGCCAGCAGCCAAGAGTTCCGGGTATCGTACGAGCAGTACTTC.

This chain connects TRBV20-1 to TRBJ2-3; 11 bases fit TRBD2. J gave up 3 bases and V 1 base, and 12 bases lay outside the gene matches. The germline gives CDR1 DFQATT, CDR2 SNEGSKA (reference sequence). The CDR3 covers 18 residues. CDR3 nucleotides: TGCAGTGCTAGAGGGCTAGCGGGGGGCTTCGCAAAGACAGATACGCAGTATTTT. Amino acid sequence: CSARGLAGGFAKTDTQYF.

The chain recombines TRBV5-6 with TRBJ2-7; 9 nucleotides match TRBD1. After removal of 4 bases from V and 6 bases from J, the junction contained 8 bases not matched to a gene. The CDR3 loop spans 14 amino acids. The germline gives CDR1 SGHDT, CDR2 YYEEEE. The CDR3 here is CASSHWGTGREQYF. CDR3 bases: TGTGCCAGCAGCCACTGGGGGACAGGGCGCGAGCAGTACTTC.

The chain employs TRBV29-1 and TRBJ2-3; TRBD2 matches at 10 bases. In germline, CDR1 is SQVTM, CDR2 ANQGSEA. The CDR3 runs to 15 residues. V shed 6 bases and J 0 bases; nucleotides not matched to a gene: 6. Here the CDR3 DNA reads TGCAGCGTGGGTAGCGGGGGGCCTAGCACAGATACGCAGTATTTT. Amino acids: CSVGSGGPSTDTQYF.

The chain links TRBV6-1 to TRBJ2-5; D might be TRBD2 (5 bases). This CDR3 is 14 amino acids long. The V and J ends lost 2 bases and 5 bases respectively, with 12 bases between them. Germline CDR1 and CDR2: MNHNS and SASEGT. The CDR3 loop reads CASSEPGISETQYF. The CDR3 DNA is TGTGCCAGCAGTGAACCGGGGATTTCGGAGACCCAGTACTTC.

This chain links TRBV4-1 with TRBJ2-5, with unresolved D. Deletions cut 4 bases from V and 0 bases from J, with 12 bases between. Looked up from germline, CDR1 is MGHRA and CDR2 is YSYEKL. The CDR3 totals 15 residues. The CDR3, as DNA: TGCGCCAGCAGCCGATCCGACACCTACCAAGAGACCCAGTACTTC. Translated, it gives CASSRSDTYQETQYF.

J is TRBJ2-1 and V is TRBV3-1; 9 bases line up with TRBD2. The trim removed 4 bases at V and 3 bases at J, leaving 4 bases unmatched. In germline, CDR1 is LGHDT, CDR2 YNNKEL (reference sequence). The CDR3 runs 15 residues. Here the CDR3 DNA reads TGTGCCAGCAGCCCCCCAGCGGGGGGCTACAATGAGCAGTTCTTC. Translating it yields CASSPPAGGYNEQFF.

The chain is built from TRBV7-8 and TRBJ1-2; a possible D gene is TRBD1 (5 bases). Germline V CDR1 and CDR2: SGHVS, FQNEAQ. The CDR3 runs to 14 residues. Between the trimmed V and J ends, which lost 1 base and 2 bases, there was a span of 8 bases. CDR3 sequence: CASSLEAGNYGYTF. The DNA of the CDR3 is TGTGCCAGCAGCTTAGAGGCAGGGAACTATGGCTACACCTTC.

The chain recombines TRBV20-1 with TRBJ1-1; D uncertain. Germline V lookup: CDR1 DFQATT, CDR2 SNEGSKA (reference sequence). V lost 0 bases, J lost 5 bases, and 10 bases lay in between. The CDR3 sequence is 13 residues long. The CDR3 bases are TGCAGTGCTAGAGATCCTCTCTCGACTGAAGCTTTCTTT. Its translation: CSARDPLSTEAFF.

The chain links TRBV7-9 to TRBJ1-1; D gene unclear. The CDR3 covers 13 residues. Germline loops: CDR1 SEHNR, CDR2 FQNEAQ (reference sequence). V was trimmed by 6 bases and J by 0 bases, leaving 8 bases between them. CDR3 loop: CASRIVVNTEAFF. The CDR3 nucleotides read TGTGCCAGCAGGATCGTGGTGAACACTGAAGCTTTCTTT.

The chain is built from TRBV3-1 and TRBJ1-2; 9 bases are shared with TRBD1. Germline values: CDR1 LGHDT, CDR2 YNNKEL (reference sequence). Unmatched junction bases numbered 5, after V lost 4 bases and J lost 5 bases. There are 14 residues in the CDR3. CDR3 sequence reads: CASSRGQGWYGYTF. The CDR3 nucleotides are TGTGCCAGCAGCCGAGGACAGGGGTGGTATGGCTACACCTTC.

The chain employs TRBV19 and TRBJ1-1; a weak D match, TRBD1 (6 bases). The CDR3 runs to 16 residues. V was trimmed by 3 bases and J by 5 bases, leaving 19 bases between them. From germline, CDR1 is LNHDA and CDR2 SQIVND (reference sequence). CDR3 sequence (DNA): TGTGCCAGTAGTATTAACCCGCTACCACAGGGAACTGAAGCTTTCTTT. Its protein is CASSINPLPQGTEAFF.

V usage is TRBV3-1 and J usage is TRBJ2-1; 10 bases fit TRBD2. Germline V gene data show CDR1 as LGHDT and CDR2 as YNNKEL (reference sequence). Trimming took 4 bases from V and 6 from J; bases not matched to a gene: 9. This CDR3 comprises 16 residues. The CDR3 is CASSPRLAGAINEQFF. CDR3 DNA: TGTGCCAGCAGCCCCCGTCTAGCGGGGGCTATCAATGAGCAGTTCTTC.

This clonotype was detected a few times. V usage is TRBV20-1 and J usage is TRBJ2-7, with 11 positions matching TRBD1. CDR3 length: 13 amino acids. V was clipped by 5 bases and J by 3 bases; unmatched bases: 3. The germline V gene encodes CDR1 DFQATT and CDR2 SNEGSKA (reference sequence). CDR3 in amino acids: CSAPGTGGYEQYF. The DNA for the CDR3 is TGCAGTGCTCCCGGGACAGGGGGCTACGAGCAGTACTTC.

The chain employs TRBV6-5 and TRBJ2-7; 9 nucleotides agree with TRBD2. V trimming: 7 bases; J trimming: 2 bases; junction bases outside the gene matches: 6. Germline CDR1 is MNHEY and CDR2 is SVGAGI. The CDR3 is 14 amino acids. CDR3 region: CASKSGLATYEQYF. DNA of the CDR3: TGTGCCAGCAAATCCGGACTAGCGACCTACGAGCAGTACTTC.

The CDR3 coding sequence is TGTGCCAGCAGCAAAGTCCTCCTAGCGGGGGGAGAGACCCAGTACTTC. It is translated as CASSKVLLAGGETQYF. J is TRBJ2-5 and V is TRBV21-1; TRBD2 was called by the table and not checked on the DNA. TRBV21-1 is reported as a pseudogene. The CDR3 runs to 16 residues.

The rearrangement uses TRBV6-1 and TRBJ1-4; a weak D match, TRBD1 (6 bases). CDR3 length: 15 residues. V gave up 4 bases and J gave up 0 bases, with 9 bases separating them. Germline CDR1 is MNHNS and CDR2 is SASEGT. CDR3 sequence (DNA): TGTGCCAGCAGTGTTTGGACAGCAACTAATGAAAAACTGTTTTTT. Translated, it gives CASSVWTATNEKLFF.